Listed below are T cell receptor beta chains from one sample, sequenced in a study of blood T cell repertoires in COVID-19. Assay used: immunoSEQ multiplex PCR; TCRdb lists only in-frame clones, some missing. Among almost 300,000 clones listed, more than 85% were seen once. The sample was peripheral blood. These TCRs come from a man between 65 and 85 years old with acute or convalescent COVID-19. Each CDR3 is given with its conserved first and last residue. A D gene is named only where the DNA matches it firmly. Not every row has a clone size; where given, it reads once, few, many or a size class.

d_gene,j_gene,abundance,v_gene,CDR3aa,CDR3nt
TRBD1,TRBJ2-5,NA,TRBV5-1,CASSSSRDSFGTQYF,TGCGCCAGCAGCTCGTCCCGGGACAGTTTCGGGACCCAGTACTTC
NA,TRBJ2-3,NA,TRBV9,CASSPGGGTDTQYF,TGTGCCAGCAGCCCCGGAGGTGGCACAGATACGCAGTATTTT
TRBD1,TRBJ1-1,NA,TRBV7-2,CASSSGTGLTEAFF,TGTGCCAGCAGCTCGGGGACAGGACTCACTGAAGCTTTCTTT
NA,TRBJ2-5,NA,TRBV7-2,CASSHLSGVDGFQETQYF,TGTGCCAGCAGCCACCTTTCAGGGGTGGACGGATTCCAAGAGACCCAGTACTTC
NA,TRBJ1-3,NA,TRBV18,CASSPPQGPGNTIYF,TGTGCCAGCTCACCACCACAGGGCCCTGGAAACACCATATATTTT
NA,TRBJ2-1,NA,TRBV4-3,CASSRLSGGLYNEQFF,TGCGCCAGCAGCCGACTTAGCGGCGGCCTCTACAATGAGCAGTTCTTC
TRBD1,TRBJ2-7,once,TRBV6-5,CASRMGQARYEQYF,TGTGCCAGCAGGATGGGACAGGCTCGCTACGAGCAGTACTTC
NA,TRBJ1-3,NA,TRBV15,CATSRDPPDSRSGNTIYF,TGTGCCACCAGCAGAGATCCCCCTGACAGCCGCTCTGGAAACACCATATATTTT
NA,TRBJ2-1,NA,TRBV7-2,CASSYRIPSNEQFF,TGTGCCAGCAGCTACCGAATCCCTAGCAATGAGCAGTTCTTC
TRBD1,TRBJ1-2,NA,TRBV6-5,CASSYDRDYGYTF,TGTGCCAGCAGTTACGACAGGGATTATGGCTACACCTTC
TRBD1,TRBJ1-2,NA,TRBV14,CASSHGQGRDGYTF,TGTGCCAGCAGCCACGGACAGGGGAGGGATGGCTACACCTTC
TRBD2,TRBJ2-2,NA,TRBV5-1,CASSSVGSGRAVTGELFF,TGCGCCAGCAGCTCCGTCGGTAGCGGGAGGGCGGTCACCGGGGAGCTGTTTTTT
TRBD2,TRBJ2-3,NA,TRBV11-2,CASSLVMSGGGNTQYF,TGTGCCAGCAGCTTAGTGATGTCGGGGGGAGGGAATACGCAGTATTTT
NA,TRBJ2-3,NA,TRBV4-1,CASRNRGGTTDTQYF,TGCGCCAGCAGAAACCGAGGGGGAACCACAGATACGCAGTATTTT
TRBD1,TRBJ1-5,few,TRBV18,CASSPGTGGVQPQHF,TGTGCCAGCTCACCAGGGACAGGGGGCGTCCAGCCCCAGCATTTT
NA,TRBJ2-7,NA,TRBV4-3,CASSQATANFYEQYF,TGCGCCAGCAGCCAAGCGACAGCAAACTTCTACGAGCAGTACTTC
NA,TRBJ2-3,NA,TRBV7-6,CASSLFGVSDTQYF,TGTGCCAGCAGCTTATTCGGAGTTTCAGATACGCAGTATTTT
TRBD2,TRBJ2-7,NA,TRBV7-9,CASSSSGGIYEQYF,TGTGCCAGCAGCTCCAGCGGGGGTATCTACGAGCAGTACTTC
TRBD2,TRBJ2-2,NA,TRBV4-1,CASSQDSSGRIPGELFF,TGCGCCAGCAGCCAAGATAGTAGCGGGAGAATACCGGGGGAGCTGTTTTTT
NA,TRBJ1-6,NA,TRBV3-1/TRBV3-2,CASSPDLRGTLHF,TGTGCCAGCAGCCCTGACCTGAGGGGGACCCTCCACTTT
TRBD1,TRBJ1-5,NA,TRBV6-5,CASRSTGGINQPQHF,TGTGCCAGCAGGTCGACAGGGGGCATCAATCAGCCCCAGCATTTT
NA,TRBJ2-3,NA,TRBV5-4,CASSSGLDTQYF,TGTGCCAGCAGCTCGGGACTAGATACGCAGTATTTT
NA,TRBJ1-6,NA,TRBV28,CASSTGGPPWNSPLHF,TGTGCCAGCAGTACTGGCGGCCCCCCGTGGAATTCACCCCTCCACTTT
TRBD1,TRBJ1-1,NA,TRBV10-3,CAISGGRQGAKYTEAFF,TGTGCCATCAGTGGCGGAAGACAGGGGGCTAAGTACACTGAAGCTTTCTTT
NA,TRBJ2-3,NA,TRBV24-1,CATSRQITDTQYF,TGTGCCACCAGCAGACAGATCACAGATACGCAGTATTTT
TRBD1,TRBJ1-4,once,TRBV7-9,CASSQKRTGGNEKLFF,TGTGCCAGCAGCCAAAAAAGGACAGGGGGGAATGAAAAACTGTTTTTT
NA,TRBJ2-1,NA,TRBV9,CASSAGQGSGRNEQFF,TGTGCCAGCAGCGCGGGACAGGGTAGCGGGAGGAATGAGCAGTTCTTC
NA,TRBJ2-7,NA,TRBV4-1,CASSQDRASGYEQYF,TGCGCCAGCAGCCAAGATCGGGCCAGCGGCTACGAGCAGTACTTC
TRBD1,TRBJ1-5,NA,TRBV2,CASSVEQGTPNQPQHF,TGTGCCAGCAGTGTTGAACAGGGGACCCCCAATCAGCCCCAGCATTTT
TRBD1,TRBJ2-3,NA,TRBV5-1,CASSLTGAPTDTQYF,TGCGCCAGCAGCTTGACAGGGGCCCCCACAGATACGCAGTATTTT
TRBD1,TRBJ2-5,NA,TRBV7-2,CASSLGTGGGETQYF,TGTGCCAGCAGCCTGGGGACAGGAGGGGGAGAGACCCAGTACTTC
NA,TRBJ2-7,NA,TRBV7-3,CASSMGGAHEQYF,TGTGCCAGCTCCATGGGCGGGGCCCATGAGCAGTACTTC
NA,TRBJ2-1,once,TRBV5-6,CASSTFARMSYNEQFF,TGTGCCAGCAGCACCTTTGCGAGGATGTCCTACAATGAGCAGTTCTTC
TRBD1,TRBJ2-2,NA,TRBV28,CASRTGTGGPGELFF,TGTGCCAGCAGAACCGGGACAGGGGGCCCCGGGGAGCTGTTTTTT
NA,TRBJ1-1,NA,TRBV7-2,CASSFSRGNTEAFF,TGTGCCAGCAGCTTCTCAAGGGGGAACACTGAAGCTTTCTTT
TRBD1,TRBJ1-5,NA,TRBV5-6,CASSAGQGAQPQHF,TGTGCCAGCAGCGCAGGACAGGGGGCGCAGCCCCAGCATTTT
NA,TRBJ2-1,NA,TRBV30,CAWTGLVEQFF,TGTGCCTGGACAGGGTTGGTTGAGCAGTTCTTC
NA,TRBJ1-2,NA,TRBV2,CASTQTEVRVYGYTF,TGTGCCAGCACCCAGACCGAGGTTAGAGTCTATGGCTACACCTTC
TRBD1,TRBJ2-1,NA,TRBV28,CASSLKGQGVDEQFF,TGTGCCAGCAGTTTAAAGGGACAGGGTGTCGATGAGCAGTTCTTC
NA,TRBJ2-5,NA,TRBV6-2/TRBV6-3,CASSQPRGFGTQYF,TGTGCCAGCAGCCAACCGAGGGGGTTTGGGACCCAGTACTTC
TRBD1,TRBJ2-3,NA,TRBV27,CASRLDRAPSTDTQYF,TGTGCCAGCAGATTAGACAGGGCCCCTAGCACAGATACGCAGTATTTT
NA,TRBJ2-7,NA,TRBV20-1,CSARAIYEQYF,TGCAGTGCTAGGGCCATCTACGAGCAGTACTTC
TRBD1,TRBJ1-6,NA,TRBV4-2,CASSQAVGRGDSPLHF,TGTGCCAGCAGCCAAGCGGTGGGCAGGGGGGATTCACCCCTCCACTTT
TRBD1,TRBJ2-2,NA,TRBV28,CASSSGQVRTGELFF,TGTGCCAGCAGTTCGGGACAGGTGCGAACCGGGGAGCTGTTTTTT
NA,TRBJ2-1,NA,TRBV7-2,CASSMGLNQQFF,TGTGCCAGCAGCATGGGACTTAACCAGCAGTTCTTC
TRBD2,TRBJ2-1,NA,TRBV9,CASSVVAGGSHGEQFF,TGTGCCAGCAGCGTAGTTGCGGGGGGTTCCCACGGGGAGCAGTTCTTC
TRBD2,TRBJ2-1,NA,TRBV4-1,CASSRGGSYNEQFF,TGCGCCAGCAGCCGCGGGGGGTCCTACAATGAGCAGTTCTTC
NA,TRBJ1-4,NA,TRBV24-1,CATSDPTGGNEKLFF,TGTGCCACCAGTGACCCGACAGGAGGAAATGAAAAACTGTTTTTT
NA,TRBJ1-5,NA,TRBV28,CASSLLAGVTQPQHF,TGTGCCAGCAGTTTATTGGCAGGGGTGACTCAGCCCCAGCATTTT
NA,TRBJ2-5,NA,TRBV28,CASSLPNQETQYF,TGTGCCAGCAGTTTACCAAACCAAGAGACCCAGTACTTC
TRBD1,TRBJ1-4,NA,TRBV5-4,CASRQFPGTGNEKLFF,TGTGCCAGCAGACAATTCCCCGGGACAGGGAATGAAAAACTGTTTTTT